Sequencing of this TCR beta chain was carried out in a study of T cell clusters in autoimmune cytopenias. Study-level results: TRB repertoire shifts in secondary cytopenia and chronic lymphocytic leukemia mostly reflected lymphoma, not autoimmunity. A dominant lymphoma-associated repertoire apparently masked the cluster-lack signature in secondary cytopenia versus chronic lymphocytic leukemia. Clustering suggested that physiological T cell clusters were missing in primary autoimmune cytopenia patients.

TRB was amplified from roughly 270 ng of peripheral blood genomic DNA per sample. Multiplex touch-down PCR amplified TRB using TRB-A and TRB-B pools in one tube. TCRdb reprocessed the multiplex PCR reads; each CDR3 protein has one entry and no DNA is given. In total, the table holds 4,500 to 5,500 distinct CDR3 sequences. Remarks on this clonotype: What it binds is not known.

In addition, the sample was reused for a study of T cell repertoires in aging, cancer and after chemotherapy. From that report: Loss of evenness, beyond lost richness, contributed to age-related TCR diversity decline in cancer patients.

The sequenced material came from peripheral blood. The clonotype comes from a human donor with chronic lymphocytic leukemia. The donor label of this sample is uncertain.

The CDR3 region is CASSDSSRGLGNEKLFF. V gene TRBV6-4 combines with J gene TRBJ1-4; lacking DNA, the TRBD1 call made by TCRdb goes unchecked. This CDR3 spans 17 amino acids. CDR1 and CDR2 from the germline V gene are MRHNA and SNTAGT.